These 3 T cell receptor beta chains came from one sample sequenced in a study of cytomegalovirus exposure and HLA in healthy donors. PCR amplification relied on 60 Vbeta primers (plus 13 Jbeta primers). TCRdb's copy holds only in-frame clones and misses some; the assay was immunoSEQ multiplex PCR. Here the sample spans 150,000 to 200,000 clones, around 87% being singletons. The specimen sequenced was PBMCs. The receptors shown here come from a woman in her late teens or twenties in good health and CMV-seronegative.

This chain connects TRBV30 to TRBJ2-7; D remains unclear. Trimming took off 1 base at V and 6 bases at J, with 7 bases between the two ends. CDR1 and CDR2 from the germline V gene are GTSNPN and SVGIG (reference sequence). There are 11 residues in the CDR3. CDR3 amino acids: CAWSGGSEQYF. DNA of the CDR3: TGTGCCTGGAGTGGAGGTAGCGAGCAGTACTTC. The full variable domain, completed using reference TRBV30 and TRBJ2-7, is SQTIHQWPATLVQPVGSPLSLECTVEGTSNPNLYWYRQAAGRGLQLLFYSVGIGQISSEVPQNLSASRPQDRQFILSSKKLLLSDSGFYLCAWSGGSEQYFGPGTRLTVT.

V is TRBV25-1 and J is TRBJ1-1; no clear D. This CDR3 contains 15 residues. V gave up 2 bases and J gave up 6 bases, with 16 bases separating them. Germline CDR1 and CDR2: MGHDK and SYGVNS. The DNA for the CDR3 is TGTGCCAGCAGTGAACCTGGAAAGGGAGGCTCTGAAGCTTTCTTT. It yields the protein CASSEPGKGGSEAFF. Full variable domain (outside the CDR3, taken from reference TRBV25-1 and TRBJ1-1): EADIYQTPRYLVIGTGKKITLECSQTMGHDKMYWYQQDPGMELHLIHYSYGVNSTEKGDLSSESTVSRIRTEHFPLTLESARPSHTSQYLCASSEPGKGGSEAFFGQGTRLTVV.

The V gene is TRBV7-2, the J gene TRBJ2-7, with TRBD2 identical over 9 bases. The V gene's germline CDR1 is SGHTA and CDR2 FQGNSA. The CDR3 is made up of 15 amino acids. V lost 5 bases to trimming and J lost 5 bases; unmatched junction nucleotides: 10. Here the CDR3 reads CASSLGVAGVDEQYF. CDR3 nucleotide sequence: TGTGCCAGCAGCCTTGGGGTAGCGGGAGTCGACGAGCAGTACTTC. Drawing the rest from reference TRBV7-2 and TRBJ2-7, the complete variable domain is GAGVSQSPSNKVTEKGKDVELRCDPISGHTALYWYRQSLGQGLEFLIYFQGNSAPDKSGLPSDRFSAERTGGSVSTLTIQRTQQEDSAVYLCASSLGVAGVDEQYFGPGTRLTVT.